Following are 21 T cell receptor beta chains from one sample sequenced in a study of cytomegalovirus exposure and HLA in healthy donors. PCR involved 60 Vbeta and 13 Jbeta primers. The table came from immunoSEQ multiplex PCR; TCRdb's copy has only in-frame clones and leaves some out. The sample comprises 150,000 to 200,000 clones, 77% of which are singletons, and approximately 1.4% rests with the top ten. The sample taken for sequencing was PBMCs. These receptors were taken from a man between 18 and 35 years old in good health and CMV-seronegative.

The V call is TRBV7-3, the J call TRBJ2-7, with D maybe TRBD1 (5 bases). This CDR3 region has 14 residues. The germline V gene encodes CDR1 SGHTA and CDR2 FQGTGA. With 6 bases removed from V and 2 bases from J, the gap between germline ends came to 14 bases. The CDR3 loop is CASSPRAGTYEQYF. Written as DNA, the CDR3 is TGTGCCAGCAGTCCCCGGGCAGGGACCTACGAGCAGTACTTC.

V is TRBV5-1 and J is TRBJ2-3, with 13 bases aligning to TRBD2. Trimming at V came to 3 bases and at J to 5 bases, leaving 9 bases not matched to a gene. Germline V gives CDR1 SGHRS, CDR2 YFSETQ. This CDR3 is built from 17 residues. This CDR3 reads CASSSSGTSGVGDTQYF. In nucleotides, the CDR3 is TGCGCCAGCAGCTCATCCGGGACTAGCGGGGTAGGAGATACGCAGTATTTT.

This chain uses TRBV6-1 with TRBJ2-3; 7 nucleotides align to TRBD1. Germline V gene lookup returns CDR1 MNHNS and CDR2 SASEGT. V lost 4 bases and J lost 4; bases outside the gene matches: 11. CDR3 length: 16 amino acids. CDR3 nucleotides: TGTGCCAGCAGTGTGACCGAGGGGGCGCAGGCAGATACGCAGTATTTT. This encodes CASSVTEGAQADTQYF.

This chain joins TRBV10-3 and TRBJ2-5; TRBD2 aligns across 8 bases. V shed 3 bases and J 5 bases; nucleotides not matched to a gene: 8. CDR3 size: 15 residues. CDR1 and CDR2 from the germline V gene are ENHRY and SYGVKD. The CDR3 reads CAISDGAGGRETQYF. CDR3 DNA sequence: TGTGCCATCAGTGACGGGGCGGGAGGCCGGGAGACCCAGTACTTC.

This sequence joins TRBV5-6 and TRBJ1-2, with D perhaps TRBD1 (5 bases). V lost 7 bases to trimming and J lost 0 bases, with 10 bases between them. The CDR3 has 13 amino acids. Germline values: CDR1 SGHDT, CDR2 YYEEEE. The CDR3 region has the DNA TGTGCCAGCCTTCAGGGCTCTAACTATGGCTACACCTTC. This codes for CASLQGSNYGYTF.

The chain employs TRBV2 and TRBJ1-5; 7 bases are shared with TRBD1. CDR3 length equals 15 residues. The V gene's germline CDR1 is SNHLY and CDR2 FYNNEI. After removal of 6 bases from V and 2 bases from J, the junction contained 7 bases not matched to a gene. The CDR3 loop is CASRAGTVGNQPQHF. In DNA form, the CDR3 reads TGTGCCAGCAGAGCCGGGACAGTTGGCAATCAGCCCCAGCATTTT.

This clone was observed a few times. Other nucleotide sequences from this sample produce the same CDR3. The gene calls are TRBV5-1 and TRBJ2-1; 12 bases fit TRBD2. CDR3 length equals 15 residues. V gave up 4 bases and J gave up 7 bases; unmatched junction bases: 6. Germline lookup yields CDR1 SGHRS and CDR2 YFSETQ. CDR3 sequence (DNA): TGCGCCAGCAGCGCGACTAGCGGGGGCACAAATGAGCAGTTCTTC. This encodes CASSATSGGTNEQFF.

The chain is built from TRBV5-4 and TRBJ1-1; D possibly corresponds to TRBD1 (6 bases). Germline V gene sequence: CDR1 SGHNT, CDR2 YYREEE (reference sequence). The length of the CDR3 is 13 residues. V dropped 4 bases and J dropped 1 base, with 8 bases sitting between them. CDR3 nucleotide sequence: TGTGCCAGCAGCAGGACAGCGAACACTGAAGCTTTCTTT. Amino acids: CASSRTANTEAFF.

The rearrangement links TRBV5-1 to TRBJ2-7, with 9 bases that match TRBD2. The end of the DNA fits TRBJ2-5 better, so the J call may be wrong. CDR3 size: 15 residues. CDR1 SGHRS and CDR2 YFSETQ come from the germline V gene. The CDR3 DNA follows: TGCGCCAGCAGCCGTACCCAGCGGGGGGAAGAGACCCAGTACTTC. It encodes CASSRTQRGEETQYF.

The table lists this clone with a few counts. The chain joins TRBV11-2 to TRBJ1-2, with 9 positions matching TRBD1. This CDR3 spans 17 amino acids. Trimming cost V 5 bases and J 8 bases; bases outside gene matches: 18. Germline V gives CDR1 SGHAT, CDR2 FQNNGV. For the CDR3, the DNA is TGTGCCAGCAGCCGAATCAACTCGGGACAGGGTCGATCGGGCTACACCTTC. As protein: CASSRINSGQGRSGYTF.

This rearrangement joins TRBV6-7 to TRBJ1-5; 11 bases line up with TRBD1. TRBV6-7 qualifies as an ORF whose function is uncertain. V dropped 2 bases and J dropped 6; count of bases not matched to a gene: 3. The CDR3 is 15 amino acids. The CDR3 is CASSYRTGGGQPQHF. The DNA of the CDR3 is TGTGCCAGCAGTTACAGGACAGGGGGCGGTCAGCCCCAGCATTTT.

V and J are TRBV6-5 and TRBJ2-3; 7 nucleotides match TRBD2. The germline gives CDR1 MNHEY, CDR2 SVGAGI. This CDR3 contains 15 residues. The J segment lost 5 bases and the V segment lost 2 bases, leaving 7 bases of the junction unmatched. CDR3 loop: CASSYGAGPGDTQYF. The CDR3 nucleotides read TGTGCCAGCAGTTACGGAGCGGGACCGGGAGATACGCAGTATTTT.

This chain uses TRBV4-3 with TRBJ2-7; D ambiguous. Trimming stripped 2 bases from V and 3 bases from J, with 5 bases between. The germline V gene has CDR1 LGHNA and CDR2 YSLEER. CDR3 length equals 12 residues. In DNA, the CDR3 is TGCGCCAGCAGCCAATTTCGCTACGAGCAGTACTTC. Protein sequence: CASSQFRYEQYF.

This chain joins TRBV4-3 and TRBJ2-3, with D perhaps TRBD2 (5 bases). With 1 base removed from V and 1 base from J, the gap between germline ends came to 15 bases. The CDR3 is 17 amino acids. From germline, CDR1 is LGHNA and CDR2 YSLEER. CDR3 in DNA: TGCGCCAGCAGCCAAGCCGCGGAAGTCGGGGGCACAGATACGCAGTATTTT. The encoded protein is CASSQAAEVGGTDTQYF.

V gene TRBV11-3 combines with J gene TRBJ2-1, with D maybe TRBD2 (5 bases). This CDR3 region has 14 residues. Per germline, CDR1 SGHNT and CDR2 YENEEA. Trimming took off 6 bases at V and 7 bases at J, with 16 bases between the two ends. The CDR3 DNA follows: TGTGCCAGCAGATCAGCGAGGACGGGGAATGAGCAGTTCTTC. Amino acid sequence: CASRSARTGNEQFF.

V is TRBV11-1 and J is TRBJ2-1; 9 nucleotides agree with TRBD2. Germline values: CDR1 SGHAT, CDR2 FQDESV (reference sequence). The CDR3 totals 16 residues. V lost 1 base to trimming and J lost 2 bases; unmatched junction nucleotides: 3. CDR3 sequence reads: CASSLGRGGPYNEQFF. The CDR3 DNA sequence: TGTGCCAGCAGCTTAGGGCGGGGGGGCCCCTACAATGAGCAGTTCTTC.

This clone was observed a few times. This rearrangement joins TRBV30 to TRBJ1-5, with D maybe TRBD1 (6 bases). V lost 0 bases to trimming and J lost 9 bases, with 15 bases between them. Germline V gene lookup returns CDR1 GTSNPN and CDR2 SVGIG (reference sequence). CDR3 size: 14 residues. This CDR3 is CAWSVRGGGRPQHF. CDR3 DNA: TGTGCCTGGAGTGTACGGGGAGGGGGACGGCCCCAGCATTTT.

The chain combines TRBV27 with TRBJ2-7; 9 bases are a match to TRBD1. Per germline, CDR1 MNHEY and CDR2 SMNVEV (reference sequence). V was clipped by 5 bases and J by 2 bases; unmatched bases: 4. This CDR3 is built from 14 residues. Here the CDR3 reads CASSPGTGPYEQYF. The CDR3 DNA is TGTGCCAGCAGTCCAGGGACAGGGCCCTACGAGCAGTACTTC.

This clone was counted between two and nine times. The chain has TRBV2 and TRBJ1-1; D gene ambiguous. This CDR3 comprises 11 residues. Germline V gene lookup returns CDR1 SNHLY and CDR2 FYNNEI. V lost 7 bases, J lost 9 bases, and 12 bases lay in between. The CDR3, as DNA: TGTGCCAGCACGGCAGGCCTAAAAGCTTTCTTT. It is translated as CASTAGLKAFF.

The chain recombines TRBV5-1 with TRBJ1-2, with D possibly matching TRBD1 (6 bases). The CDR3 length is 13 residues. Germline V gives CDR1 SGHRS, CDR2 YFSETQ. V was trimmed by 0 bases and J by 6 bases, leaving 9 bases between them. The CDR3 loop is CASSLAQGDGYTF. The CDR3 nucleotides read TGCGCCAGCAGCTTGGCACAGGGTGATGGCTACACCTTC.

The chain employs TRBV5-1 and TRBJ1-4, with 10 bases fitting TRBD1. The germline gives CDR1 SGHRS, CDR2 YFSETQ. The CDR3 runs to 14 residues. Germline trimming cut 4 bases from V and 8 bases from J; bases unmatched to any gene: 5. CDR3 amino acids: CASSIGQGGEKLFF. DNA of the CDR3: TGCGCCAGCAGCATAGGACAGGGGGGGGAAAAACTGTTTTTT.